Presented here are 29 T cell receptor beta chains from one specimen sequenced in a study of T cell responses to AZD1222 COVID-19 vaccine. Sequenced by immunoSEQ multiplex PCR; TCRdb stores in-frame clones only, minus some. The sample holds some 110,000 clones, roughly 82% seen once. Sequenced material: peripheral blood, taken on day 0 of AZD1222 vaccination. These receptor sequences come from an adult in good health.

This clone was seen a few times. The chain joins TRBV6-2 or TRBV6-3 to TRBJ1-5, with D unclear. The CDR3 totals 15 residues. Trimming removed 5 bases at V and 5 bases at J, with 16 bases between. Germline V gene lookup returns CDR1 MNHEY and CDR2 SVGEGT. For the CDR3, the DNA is TGTGCCAGCAGTAACCGCCGGGCCGGCGATCAGCCCCAGCATTTT. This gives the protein CASSNRRAGDQPQHF.

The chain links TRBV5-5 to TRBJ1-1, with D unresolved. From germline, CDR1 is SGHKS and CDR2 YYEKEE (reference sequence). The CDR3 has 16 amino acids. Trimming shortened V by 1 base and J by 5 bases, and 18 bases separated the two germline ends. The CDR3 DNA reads TGTGCCAGCAGCTTGAGATCTGGACGTCCCTCGACTGAAGCTTTCTTT. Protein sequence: CASSLRSGRPSTEAFF. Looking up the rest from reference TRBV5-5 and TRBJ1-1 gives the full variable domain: DAGVTQSPTHLIKTRGQQVTLRCSPISGHKSVSWYQQVLGQGPQFIFQYYEKEERGRGNFPDRFSARQFPNYSSELNVNALLLGDSALYLCASSLRSGRPSTEAFFGQGTRLTVV.

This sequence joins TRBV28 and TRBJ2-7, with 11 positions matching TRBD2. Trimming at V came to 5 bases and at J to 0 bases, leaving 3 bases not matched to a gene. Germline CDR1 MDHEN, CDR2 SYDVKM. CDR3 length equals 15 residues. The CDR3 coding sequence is TGTGCCAGCAGTCGGCTAGCGGGGGGCTCCTACGAGCAGTACTTC. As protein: CASSRLAGGSYEQYF.

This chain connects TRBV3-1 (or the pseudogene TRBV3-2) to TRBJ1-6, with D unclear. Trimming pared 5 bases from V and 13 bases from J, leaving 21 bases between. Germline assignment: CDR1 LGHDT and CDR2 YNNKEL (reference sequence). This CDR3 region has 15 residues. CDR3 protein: CASSSPARGGRPLHF. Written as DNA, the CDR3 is TGTGCCAGCAGCTCTCCCGCTCGGGGTGGAAGGCCCCTCCACTTT.

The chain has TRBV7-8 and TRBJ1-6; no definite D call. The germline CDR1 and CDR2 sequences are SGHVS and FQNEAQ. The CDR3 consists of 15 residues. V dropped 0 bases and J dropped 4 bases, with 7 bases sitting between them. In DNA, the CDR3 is TGTGCCAGCAGCTTAGCGCGGGGTTATAATTCACCCCTCCACTTT. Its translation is CASSLARGYNSPLHF.

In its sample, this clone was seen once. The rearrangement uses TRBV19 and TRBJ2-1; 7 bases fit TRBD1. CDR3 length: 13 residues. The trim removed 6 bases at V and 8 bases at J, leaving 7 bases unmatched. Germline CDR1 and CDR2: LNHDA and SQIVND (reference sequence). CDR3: CASSKTGSDEQFF. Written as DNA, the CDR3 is TGTGCCAGTAGCAAGACAGGGTCGGATGAGCAGTTCTTC.

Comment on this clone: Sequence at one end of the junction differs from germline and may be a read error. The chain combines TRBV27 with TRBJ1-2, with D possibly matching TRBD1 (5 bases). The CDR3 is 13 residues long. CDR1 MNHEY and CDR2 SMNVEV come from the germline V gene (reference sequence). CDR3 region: CASSQRRDSREAF. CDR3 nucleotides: TGTGCCAGCAGTCAACGACGGGACTCCCGTGAAGCCTTC.

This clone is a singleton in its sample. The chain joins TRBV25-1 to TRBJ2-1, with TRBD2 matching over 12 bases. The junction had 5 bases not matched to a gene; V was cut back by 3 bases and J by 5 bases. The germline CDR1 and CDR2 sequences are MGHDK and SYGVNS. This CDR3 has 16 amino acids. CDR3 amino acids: CASSDHGLAGNNEQFF. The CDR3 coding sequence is TGTGCCAGCAGTGATCACGGACTAGCGGGGAACAATGAGCAGTTCTTC.

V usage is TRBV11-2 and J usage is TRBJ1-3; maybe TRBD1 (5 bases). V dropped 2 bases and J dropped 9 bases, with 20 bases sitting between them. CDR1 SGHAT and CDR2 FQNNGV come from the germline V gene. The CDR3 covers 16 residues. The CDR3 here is CASSLSPQGVKSTIYF. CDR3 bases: TGTGCCAGCAGCTTATCCCCCCAGGGCGTAAAGAGCACCATATATTTT.

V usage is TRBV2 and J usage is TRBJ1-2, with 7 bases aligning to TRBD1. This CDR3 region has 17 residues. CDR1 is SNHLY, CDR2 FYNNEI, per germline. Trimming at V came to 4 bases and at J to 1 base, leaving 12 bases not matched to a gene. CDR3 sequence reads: CASSGLIRGGLNYGYTF. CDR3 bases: TGTGCCAGCAGTGGACTCATCAGGGGGGGACTTAACTATGGCTACACCTTC.

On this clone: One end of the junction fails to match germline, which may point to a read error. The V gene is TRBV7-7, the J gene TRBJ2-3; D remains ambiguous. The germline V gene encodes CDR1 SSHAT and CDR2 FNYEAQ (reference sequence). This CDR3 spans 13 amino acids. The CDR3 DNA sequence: TGTGCTAGCAGCTTAAACTTTAGAGATACGCAGTATTTT. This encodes CASSLNFRDTQYF. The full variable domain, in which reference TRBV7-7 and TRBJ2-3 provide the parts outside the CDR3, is GAGVSQSPRYKVTKRGQDVTLRCDPISSHATLYWYQQALGQGPEFLTYFNYEAQPDKSGLPSDRFSAERPEGSISTLTIQRTEQRDSAMYRCASSLNFRDTQYFGPGTRLTVL.

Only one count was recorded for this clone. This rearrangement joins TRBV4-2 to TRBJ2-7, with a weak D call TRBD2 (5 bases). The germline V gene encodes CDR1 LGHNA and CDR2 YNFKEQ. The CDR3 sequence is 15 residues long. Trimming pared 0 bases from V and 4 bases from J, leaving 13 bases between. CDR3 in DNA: TGTGCCAGCAGCCAAGATAGCGCGAATTTATACGAGCAGTACTTC. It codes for CASSQDSANLYEQYF.

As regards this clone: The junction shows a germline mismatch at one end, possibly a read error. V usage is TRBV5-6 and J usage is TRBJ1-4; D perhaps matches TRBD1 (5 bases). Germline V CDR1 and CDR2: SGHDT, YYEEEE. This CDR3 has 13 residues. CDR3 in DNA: TGTGCCAGCAGTATTGGGGGTCGGGGAAATGGTCGCTTT. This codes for CASSIGGRGNGRF.

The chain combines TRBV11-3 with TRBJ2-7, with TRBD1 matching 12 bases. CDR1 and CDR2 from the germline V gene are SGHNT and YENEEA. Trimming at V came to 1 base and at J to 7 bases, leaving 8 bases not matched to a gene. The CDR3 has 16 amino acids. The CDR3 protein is CASSLGSGQGAQEQYF. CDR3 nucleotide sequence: TGTGCCAGCAGCTTAGGTTCGGGACAGGGGGCTCAAGAGCAGTACTTC. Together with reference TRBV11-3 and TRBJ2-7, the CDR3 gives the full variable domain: EAGVVQSPRYKIIEKKQPVAFWCNPISGHNTLYWYLQNLGQGPELLIRYENEEAVDDSQLPKDRFSAERLKGVDSTLKIQPAELGDSAVYLCASSLGSGQGAQEQYFGPGTRLTVT.

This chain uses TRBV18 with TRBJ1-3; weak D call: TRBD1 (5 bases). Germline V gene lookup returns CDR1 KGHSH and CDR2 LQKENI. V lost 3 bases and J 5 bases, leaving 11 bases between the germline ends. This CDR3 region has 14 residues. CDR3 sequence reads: CASSPEDKRNTIYF. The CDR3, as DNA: TGTGCCAGCTCACCTGAGGACAAGCGAAACACCATATATTTT.

The CDR3 sequence is CAWSSGQGLNQPQHF. CDR3 nucleotides: TGTGCCTGGAGCTCGGGACAGGGGCTCAATCAGCCCCAGCATTTT. The chain carries TRBV30 and TRBJ1-5; 10 bases line up with TRBD1. The V gene's germline CDR1 is GTSNPN and CDR2 SVGIG (reference sequence). With V trimmed by 3 bases and J by 3 bases, 5 bases remained unmatched. This CDR3 has 15 residues.

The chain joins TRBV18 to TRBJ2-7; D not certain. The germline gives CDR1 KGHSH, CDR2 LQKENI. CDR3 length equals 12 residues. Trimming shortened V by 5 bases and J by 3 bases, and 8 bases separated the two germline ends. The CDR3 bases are TGTGCCAGCTCAACGGAACACTACGAGCAGTACTTC. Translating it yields CASSTEHYEQYF.

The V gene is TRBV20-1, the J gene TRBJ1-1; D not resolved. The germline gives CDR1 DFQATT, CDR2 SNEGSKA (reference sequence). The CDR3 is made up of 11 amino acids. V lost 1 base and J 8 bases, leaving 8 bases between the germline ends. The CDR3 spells CSARADWEAFF. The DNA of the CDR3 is TGCAGTGCTAGAGCCGACTGGGAAGCTTTCTTT.

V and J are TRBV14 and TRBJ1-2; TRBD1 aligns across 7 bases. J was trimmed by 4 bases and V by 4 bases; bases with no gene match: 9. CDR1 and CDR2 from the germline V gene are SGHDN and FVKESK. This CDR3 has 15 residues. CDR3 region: CASSPIETGSYGYTF. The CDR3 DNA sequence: TGTGCCAGCAGCCCTATTGAGACAGGGAGCTATGGCTACACCTTC.

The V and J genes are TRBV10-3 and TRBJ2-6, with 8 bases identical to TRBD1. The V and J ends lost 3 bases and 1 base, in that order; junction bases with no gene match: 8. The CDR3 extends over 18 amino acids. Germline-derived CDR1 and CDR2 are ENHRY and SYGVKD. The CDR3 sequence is CAISEVGQGRSGANVLTF. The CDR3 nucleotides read TGTGCCATCAGTGAAGTAGGACAGGGCCGGTCTGGGGCCAACGTCCTGACTTTC.

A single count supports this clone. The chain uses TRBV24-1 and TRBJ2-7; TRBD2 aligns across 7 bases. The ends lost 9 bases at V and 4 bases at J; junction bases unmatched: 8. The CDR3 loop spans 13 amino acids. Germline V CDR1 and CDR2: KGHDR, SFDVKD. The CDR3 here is CATSGGGRYEQYF. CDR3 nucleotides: TGTGCCACCTCCGGCGGGGGACGGTACGAGCAGTACTTC.

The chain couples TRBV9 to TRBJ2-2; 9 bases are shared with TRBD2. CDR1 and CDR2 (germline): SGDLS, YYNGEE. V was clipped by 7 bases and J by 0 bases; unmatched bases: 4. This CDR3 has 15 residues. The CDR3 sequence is CASRRLAANTGELFF. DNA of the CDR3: TGTGCCAGCCGTAGACTAGCGGCGAACACCGGGGAGCTGTTTTTT.

The CDR3 DNA reads TGTGCCAGCTCACCACCGAGGACAGGGGCTGAAAAACTGTTTTTT. Its protein is CASSPPRTGAEKLFF. The V gene is TRBV18, the J gene TRBJ1-4; TRBD1 matches at 9 bases. The CDR3 contains 15 residues. Germline CDR1 and CDR2: KGHSH and LQKENI. The V and J ends lost 0 bases and 7 bases, in that order; junction bases with no gene match: 3.

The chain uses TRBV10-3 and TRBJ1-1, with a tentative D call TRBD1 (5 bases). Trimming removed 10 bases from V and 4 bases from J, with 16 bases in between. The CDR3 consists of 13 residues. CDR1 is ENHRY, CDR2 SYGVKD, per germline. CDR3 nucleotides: TGTGCCACCTGGGACCCTGTGGGCACTGAAGCTTTCTTT. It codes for CATWDPVGTEAFF.

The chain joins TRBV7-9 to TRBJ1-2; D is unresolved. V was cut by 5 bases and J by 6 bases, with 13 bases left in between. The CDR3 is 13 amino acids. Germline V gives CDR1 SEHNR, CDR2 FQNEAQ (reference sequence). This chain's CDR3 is CASSLLTVHGYTF. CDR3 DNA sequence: TGTGCCAGCAGCCTATTGACGGTTCATGGCTACACCTTC.

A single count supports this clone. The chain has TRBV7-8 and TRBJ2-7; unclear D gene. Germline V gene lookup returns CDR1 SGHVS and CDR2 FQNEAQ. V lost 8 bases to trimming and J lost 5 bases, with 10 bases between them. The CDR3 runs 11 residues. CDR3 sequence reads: CASQNYDEQYF. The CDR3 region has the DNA TGTGCCAGCCAGAACTATGACGAGCAGTACTTC.

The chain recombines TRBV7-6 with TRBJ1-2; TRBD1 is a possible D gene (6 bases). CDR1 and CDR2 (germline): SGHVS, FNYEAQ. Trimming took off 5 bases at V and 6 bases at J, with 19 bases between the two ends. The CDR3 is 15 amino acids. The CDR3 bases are TGTGCCAGCAGCGAAACAGGACAGAGATCTGATGGCTACACCTTC. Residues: CASSETGQRSDGYTF.

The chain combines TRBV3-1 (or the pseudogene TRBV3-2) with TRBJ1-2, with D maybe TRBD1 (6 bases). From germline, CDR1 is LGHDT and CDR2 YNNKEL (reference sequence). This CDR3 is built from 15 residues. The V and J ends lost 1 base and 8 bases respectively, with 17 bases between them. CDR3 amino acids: CASSQGRTDPAGYTF. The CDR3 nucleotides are TGTGCCAGCAGCCAAGGGCGGACAGATCCTGCGGGCTACACCTTC.

The CDR3 loop is CASSLWVGSPLHF. In DNA, the CDR3 is TGTGCCAGCAGCCTGTGGGTGGGGTCACCCCTCCACTTT. The V and J genes are TRBV7-2 and TRBJ1-6; no definite D call. Germline V CDR1 and CDR2: SGHTA, FQGNSA. V was shortened by 5 bases and J by 10 bases, with 12 bases between the two germline ends. This CDR3 contains 13 residues.